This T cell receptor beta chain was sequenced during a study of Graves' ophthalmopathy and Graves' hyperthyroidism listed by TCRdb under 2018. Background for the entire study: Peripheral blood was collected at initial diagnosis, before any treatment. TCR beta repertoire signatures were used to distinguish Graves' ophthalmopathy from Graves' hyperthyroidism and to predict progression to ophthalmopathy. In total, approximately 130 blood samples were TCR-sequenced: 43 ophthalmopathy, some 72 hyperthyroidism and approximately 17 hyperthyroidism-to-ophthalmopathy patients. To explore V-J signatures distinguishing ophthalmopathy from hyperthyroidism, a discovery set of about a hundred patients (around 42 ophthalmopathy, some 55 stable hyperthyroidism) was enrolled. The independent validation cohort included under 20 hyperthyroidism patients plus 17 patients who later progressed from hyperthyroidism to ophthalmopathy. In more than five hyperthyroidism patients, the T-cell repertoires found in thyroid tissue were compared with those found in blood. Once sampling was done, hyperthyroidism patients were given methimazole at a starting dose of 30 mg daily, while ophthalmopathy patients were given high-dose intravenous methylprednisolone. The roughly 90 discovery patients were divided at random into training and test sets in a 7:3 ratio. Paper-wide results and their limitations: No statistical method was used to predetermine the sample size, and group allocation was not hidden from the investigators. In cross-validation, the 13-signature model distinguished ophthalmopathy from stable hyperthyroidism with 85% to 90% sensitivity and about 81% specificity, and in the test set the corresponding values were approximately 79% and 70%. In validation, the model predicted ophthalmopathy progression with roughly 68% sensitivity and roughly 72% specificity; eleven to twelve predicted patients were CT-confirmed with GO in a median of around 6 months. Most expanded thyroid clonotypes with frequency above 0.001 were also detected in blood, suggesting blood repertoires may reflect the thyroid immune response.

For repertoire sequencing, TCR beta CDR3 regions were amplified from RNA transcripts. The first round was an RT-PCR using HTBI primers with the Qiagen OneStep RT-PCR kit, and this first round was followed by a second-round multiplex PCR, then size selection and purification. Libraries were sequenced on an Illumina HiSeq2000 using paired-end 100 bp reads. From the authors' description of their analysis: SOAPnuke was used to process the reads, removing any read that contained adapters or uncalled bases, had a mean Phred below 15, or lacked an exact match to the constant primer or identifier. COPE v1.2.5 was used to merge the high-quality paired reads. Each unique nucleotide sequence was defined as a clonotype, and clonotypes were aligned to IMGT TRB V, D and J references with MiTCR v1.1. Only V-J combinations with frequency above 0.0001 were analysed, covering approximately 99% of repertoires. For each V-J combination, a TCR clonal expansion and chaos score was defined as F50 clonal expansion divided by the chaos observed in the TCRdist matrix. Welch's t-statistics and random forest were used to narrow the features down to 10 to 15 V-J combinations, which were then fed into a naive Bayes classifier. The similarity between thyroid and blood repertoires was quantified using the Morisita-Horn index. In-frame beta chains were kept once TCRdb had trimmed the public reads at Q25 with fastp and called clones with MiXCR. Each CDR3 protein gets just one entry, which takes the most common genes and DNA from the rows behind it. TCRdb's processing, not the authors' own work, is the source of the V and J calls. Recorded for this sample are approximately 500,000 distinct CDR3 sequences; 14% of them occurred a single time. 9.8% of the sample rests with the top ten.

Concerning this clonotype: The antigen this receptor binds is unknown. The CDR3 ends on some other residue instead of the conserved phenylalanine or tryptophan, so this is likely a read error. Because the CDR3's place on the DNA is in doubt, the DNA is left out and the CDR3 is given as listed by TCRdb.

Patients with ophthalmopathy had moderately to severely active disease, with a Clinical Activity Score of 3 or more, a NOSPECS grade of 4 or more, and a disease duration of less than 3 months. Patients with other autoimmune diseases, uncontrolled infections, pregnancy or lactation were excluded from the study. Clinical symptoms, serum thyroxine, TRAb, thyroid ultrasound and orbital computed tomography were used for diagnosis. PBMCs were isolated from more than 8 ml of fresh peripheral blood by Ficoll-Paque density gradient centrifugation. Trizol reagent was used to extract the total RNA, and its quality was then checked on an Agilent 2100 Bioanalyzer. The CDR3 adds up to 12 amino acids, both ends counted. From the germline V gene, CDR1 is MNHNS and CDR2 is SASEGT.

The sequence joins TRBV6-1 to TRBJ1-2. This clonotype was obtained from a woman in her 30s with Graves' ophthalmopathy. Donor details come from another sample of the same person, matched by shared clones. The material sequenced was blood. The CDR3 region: CASSSPTRGYTC.